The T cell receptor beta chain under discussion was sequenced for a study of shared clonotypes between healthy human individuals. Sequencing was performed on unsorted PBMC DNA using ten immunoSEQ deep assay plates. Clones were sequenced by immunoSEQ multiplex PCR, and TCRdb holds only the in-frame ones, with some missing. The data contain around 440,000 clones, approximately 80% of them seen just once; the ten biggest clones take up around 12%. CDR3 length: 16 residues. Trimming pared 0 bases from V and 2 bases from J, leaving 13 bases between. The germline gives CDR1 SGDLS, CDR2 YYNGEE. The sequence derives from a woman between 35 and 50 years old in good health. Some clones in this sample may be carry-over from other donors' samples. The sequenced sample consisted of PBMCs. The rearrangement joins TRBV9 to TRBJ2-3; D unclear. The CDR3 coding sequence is TGTGCCAGCAGCGTAGAGAGGCAGCGTAACACAGATACGCAGTATTTT. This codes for CASSVERQRNTDTQYF.